A selection of T cell receptor beta chains follows, all from one sample in a study of shared clonotypes between healthy human individuals. The table came from immunoSEQ multiplex PCR; TCRdb's copy has only in-frame clones and leaves some out. The repertoire includes under 1,100,000 clones, 75% to 85% of them detected once, and 0.6% to 0.7% sits in the top ten. Material: memory CD4+ T cells from PBMCs. Source of these receptors: a man between 18 and 35 years old in good health. Some clones in this sample may be carry-over from other donors' samples. CDR3s include the opening cysteine and the closing phenylalanine or tryptophan. D genes are given only for firm matches. Size is omitted from some rows. Given values are once, few, many or a class for expanded clones.

J: TRBJ1-5; D: .; V: TRBV19; size: .; CDR3: CASSDRYNQPQHF; DNA: TGTGCCAGTAGCGACAGGTACAATCAGCCCCAGCATTTT
J: TRBJ2-2; D: TRBD2; V: TRBV9; size: few; CDR3: CASSVRLAGVVGELFF; DNA: TGTGCCAGCAGCGTTAGACTAGCGGGAGTTGTCGGGGAGCTGTTTTTT
J: TRBJ2-2; D: .; V: TRBV5-8; size: .; CDR3: CASSRFSNTGELFF; DNA: TGTGCCAGCAGCCGCTTCTCAAATACCGGGGAGCTGTTTTTT
J: TRBJ2-1; D: .; V: TRBV11-3; size: .; CDR3: CASSLVPGTDQFF; DNA: TGTGCCAGCAGCTTAGTTCCAGGGACGGACCAGTTCTTC
J: TRBJ1-2; D: .; V: TRBV6-1; size: .; CDR3: CASSEGLLSPYGYTF; DNA: TGTGCCAGCAGTGAAGGGCTTCTCTCCCCATATGGCTACACCTTC
J: TRBJ1-1; D: TRBD1; V: TRBV11-2; size: once; CDR3: CASSLQHSDRGKGGTEAFF; DNA: TGTGCCAGCAGCTTGCAACACTCGGACAGGGGCAAAGGGGGCACTGAAGCTTTCTTT
J: TRBJ1-2; D: .; V: TRBV4-2; size: few; CDR3: CASSHGRNTPNYGYTF; DNA: TGTGCCAGCAGCCACGGGAGGAATACACCCAACTATGGCTACACCTTC
J: TRBJ1-2; D: .; V: TRBV18; size: .; CDR3: CASSPGQGYYGYTF; DNA: TGTGCCAGCTCACCAGGGCAGGGGTACTATGGCTACACCTTC
J: TRBJ1-2; D: .; V: TRBV5-1; size: .; CDR3: CASSLGTYVYGYTF; DNA: TGCGCCAGCAGCTTGGGGACGTACGTCTATGGCTACACCTTC
J: TRBJ2-7; D: .; V: TRBV19; size: .; CDR3: CASSIIKGNEQYF; DNA: TGTGCCAGTAGTATAATCAAGGGCAACGAGCAGTACTTC
J: TRBJ2-6; D: .; V: TRBV5-1; size: .; CDR3: CASTESPGANVLTF; DNA: TGCGCCAGCACAGAGTCCCCGGGGGCCAACGTCCTGACTTTC
J: TRBJ2-1; D: .; V: TRBV5-1; size: .; CDR3: CASSFEGTSYNEQFF; DNA: TGCGCCAGCAGCTTCGAGGGGACCTCCTACAATGAGCAGTTCTTC
J: TRBJ2-1; D: TRBD1; V: TRBV5-1; size: few; CDR3: CASSLGQGNNEQFF; DNA: TGCGCCAGCAGCCTGGGACAGGGGAACAATGAGCAGTTCTTC
J: TRBJ1-1; D: .; V: TRBV6-1; size: .; CDR3: CASSELGQPAFAFF; DNA: TGTGCCAGCAGTGAATTAGGACAGCCGGCCTTTGCTTTCTTT
J: TRBJ2-1; D: .; V: TRBV5-1; size: .; CDR3: CASSPPSSYNEQFF; DNA: TGCGCCAGCAGTCCCCCAAGCTCCTACAATGAGCAGTTCTTC
J: TRBJ2-3; D: .; V: TRBV2; size: .; CDR3: CASSGARVPMDTQYF; DNA: TGTGCCAGCAGTGGCGCGCGGGTTCCAATGGATACGCAGTATTTT
J: TRBJ2-3; D: .; V: TRBV2; size: few; CDR3: CASRSLLAGLSTDTQYF; DNA: TGTGCCAGCAGGTCCCTTTTGGCGGGCCTTAGCACAGATACGCAGTATTTT
J: TRBJ1-2; D: .; V: TRBV7-9; size: .; CDR3: CASQPFSYGYTF; DNA: TGTGCCAGCCAACCCTTCAGCTATGGCTACACCTTC
J: TRBJ2-5; D: TRBD1; V: TRBV5-1; size: once; CDR3: CASSLWTGQETQYF; DNA: TGCGCCAGCAGTCTGTGGACAGGGCAAGAGACCCAGTACTTC
J: TRBJ1-2; D: .; V: TRBV18; size: .; CDR3: CASCPDTAYGYTF; DNA: TGTGCCAGCTGCCCGGACACAGCCTATGGCTACACCTTC
J: TRBJ2-5; D: .; V: TRBV4-2; size: .; CDR3: CASSQGGGRETQYF; DNA: TGTGCCAGCAGCCAAGGGGGGGGCAGGGAGACCCAGTACTTC
J: TRBJ2-1; D: TRBD2; V: TRBV2; size: .; CDR3: CASSGAGYNEQFF; DNA: TGTGCCAGCAGTGGAGCGGGGTACAATGAGCAGTTCTTC
J: TRBJ2-7; D: TRBD2; V: TRBV18; size: .; CDR3: CASSPFRGAGGPYEQYF; DNA: TGTGCCAGCTCACCATTCAGAGGCGCGGGAGGGCCCTACGAGCAGTACTTC
J: TRBJ1-2; D: TRBD1; V: TRBV5-4; size: .; CDR3: CASSADRGRGYTF; DNA: TGTGCCAGCAGCGCGGACAGGGGGCGAGGCTACACCTTC
J: TRBJ2-5; D: .; V: TRBV30; size: once; CDR3: CAWSPPILPETQYF; DNA: TGTGCCTGGAGTCCCCCAATCCTTCCGGAGACCCAGTACTTC